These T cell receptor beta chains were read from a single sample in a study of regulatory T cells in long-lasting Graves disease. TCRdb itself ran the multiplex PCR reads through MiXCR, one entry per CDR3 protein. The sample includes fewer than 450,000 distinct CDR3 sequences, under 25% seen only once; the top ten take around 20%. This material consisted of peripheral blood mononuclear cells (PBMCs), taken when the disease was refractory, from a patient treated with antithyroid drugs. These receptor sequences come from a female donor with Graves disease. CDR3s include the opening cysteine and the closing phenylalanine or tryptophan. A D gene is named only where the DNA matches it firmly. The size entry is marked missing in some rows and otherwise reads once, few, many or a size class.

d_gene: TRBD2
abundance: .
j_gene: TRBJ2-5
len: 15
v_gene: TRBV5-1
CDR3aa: CASSSSRLAQETQYF
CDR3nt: TGCGCCAGCAGCTCAAGCCGACTAGCGCAAGAGACCCAGTACTTC

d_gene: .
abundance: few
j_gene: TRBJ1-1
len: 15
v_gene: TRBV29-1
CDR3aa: CSVEGGRGGRTEAFF
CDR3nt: TGCAGCGTTGAAGGGGGACGGGGGGGGAGAACTGAAGCTTTCTTT

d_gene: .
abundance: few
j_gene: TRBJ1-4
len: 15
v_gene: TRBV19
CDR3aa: CASSKEMPLNEKLFF
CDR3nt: TGTGCCAGTAGTAAGGAGATGCCTCTCAATGAAAAACTGTTTTTT

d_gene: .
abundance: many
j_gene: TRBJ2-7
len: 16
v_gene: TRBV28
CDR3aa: CASSLRGQALPYEQYF
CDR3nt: TGTGCCAGCAGTTTAAGGGGTCAGGCACTCCCCTACGAGCAGTACTTC

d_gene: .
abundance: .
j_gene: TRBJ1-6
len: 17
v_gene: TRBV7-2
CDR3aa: CASSLVDFSGNNSPLHF
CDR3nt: TGTGCCAGCAGCTTAGTAGATTTTTCCGGCAATAATTCACCCCTCCACTTT

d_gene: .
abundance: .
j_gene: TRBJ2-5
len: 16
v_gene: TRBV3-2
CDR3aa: CASSQEDNGRKETQYF
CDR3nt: TGTGCCAGCAGCCAAGAAGATAACGGGAGGAAAGAGACCCAGTACTTC

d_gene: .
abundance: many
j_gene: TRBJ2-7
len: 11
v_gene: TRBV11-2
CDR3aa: CASGRPYEQYF
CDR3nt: TGTGCCAGCGGGCGACCCTACGAGCAGTACTTC

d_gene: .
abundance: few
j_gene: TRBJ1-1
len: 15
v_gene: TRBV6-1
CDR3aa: CASSETRVSSSEAFF
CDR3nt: TGTGCCAGCAGTGAAACCCGGGTATCCAGCTCTGAAGCTTTCTTT

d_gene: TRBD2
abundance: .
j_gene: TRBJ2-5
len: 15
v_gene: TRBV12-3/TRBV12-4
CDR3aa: CASSSRREGRETQYF
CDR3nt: TGTGCCAGCAGTTCTCGGCGGGAGGGCCGGGAGACCCAGTACTTC

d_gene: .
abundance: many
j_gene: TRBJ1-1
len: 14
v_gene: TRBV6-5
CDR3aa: CASSYSIPDTEAFF
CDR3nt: TGTGCCAGCAGTTACTCGATTCCGGACACTGAAGCTTTCTTT

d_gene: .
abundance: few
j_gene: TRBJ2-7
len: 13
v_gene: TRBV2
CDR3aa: CASSLVGKYEQYF
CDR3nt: TGTGCCAGCAGTTTAGTAGGAAAATACGAGCAGTACTTC

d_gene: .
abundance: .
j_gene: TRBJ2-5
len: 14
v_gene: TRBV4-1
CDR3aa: CASSQARTQETQYF
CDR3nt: TGCGCCAGCAGCCAAGCGCGGACGCAAGAGACCCAGTACTTC

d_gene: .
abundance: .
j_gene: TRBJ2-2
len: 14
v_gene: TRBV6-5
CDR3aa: CASSFSSEIGELFF
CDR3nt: TGTGCCAGCAGTTTCTCTTCCGAGATCGGGGAGCTGTTTTTT

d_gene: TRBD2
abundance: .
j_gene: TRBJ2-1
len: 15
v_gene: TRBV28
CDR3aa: CASSSLGLADNEQFF
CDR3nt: TGTGCCAGCAGTTCCTTGGGACTAGCGGACAATGAGCAGTTCTTC

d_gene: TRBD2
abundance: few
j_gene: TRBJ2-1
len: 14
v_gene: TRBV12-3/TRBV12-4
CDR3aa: CASSPGTSGRLQFF
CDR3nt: TGTGCCAGCAGTCCCGGGACTAGCGGGCGATTACAGTTCTTC

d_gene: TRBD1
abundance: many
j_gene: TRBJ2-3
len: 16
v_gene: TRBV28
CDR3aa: CASSSNRGISTDTQYF
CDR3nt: TGTGCCAGCAGTTCAAACAGGGGCATTAGCACAGATACGCAGTATTTT

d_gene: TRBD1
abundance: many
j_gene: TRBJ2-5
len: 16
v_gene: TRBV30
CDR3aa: CAWSVPRQGRQETQYF
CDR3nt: TGTGCCTGGAGTGTACCCCGACAGGGGCGGCAAGAGACCCAGTACTTC

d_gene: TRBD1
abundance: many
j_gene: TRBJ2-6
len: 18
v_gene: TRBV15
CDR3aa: CATSRDGDRGSGANVLTF
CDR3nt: TGTGCCACCAGCAGAGATGGGGACAGGGGGTCTGGGGCCAACGTCCTGACTTTC

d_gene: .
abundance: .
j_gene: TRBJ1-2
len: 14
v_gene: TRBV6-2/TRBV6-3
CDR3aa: CASRRDGLDYGYTF
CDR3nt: TGTGCCAGCAGACGGGACGGCCTAGACTATGGCTACACCTTC

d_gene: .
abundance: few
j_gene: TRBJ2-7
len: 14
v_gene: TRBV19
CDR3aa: CASSIVGSSYEQYF
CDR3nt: TGTGCCAGTAGTATAGTTGGCAGTTCCTACGAGCAGTACTTC